Below are 32 T cell receptor beta chains sequenced from a single sample in a study of cytomegalovirus exposure and HLA in healthy donors. The protocol was immunoSEQ multiplex PCR, while the TCRdb copy is restricted to in-frame clones and leaves out a portion. The repertoire holds 110,000 or so clones, 85% seen once, with 2% to 2.5% in the top ten. Sequencing input: PBMCs. The source of these receptors is a woman aged 25 to 39 in good health and CMV-seronegative.

Comment on this clone: A read error may account for a junction end that differs from germline. The rearrangement joins TRBV2 to TRBJ2-1; D is ambiguous. Germline V gives CDR1 SNHLY, CDR2 FYNNEI. This CDR3 contains 11 residues. CDR3 region: CAIQMYTEQFF. In DNA, the CDR3 is TGTGCCATTCAGATGTACACTGAGCAGTTCTTC.

This rearrangement joins TRBV7-9 to TRBJ2-7; the D gene is possibly TRBD1 (6 bases). Deletions cut 5 bases from V and 3 bases from J, with 17 bases between. This CDR3 is built from 15 residues. Germline V gives CDR1 SEHNR, CDR2 FQNEAQ (reference sequence). The CDR3 bases are TGTGCCAGCAGCCTCGCGGACAGTTGGGACTACGAGCAGTACTTC. It specifies CASSLADSWDYEQYF.

The chain links TRBV7-8 to TRBJ1-6; TRBD1 might be the D (6 bases). Germline CDR1 SGHVS, CDR2 FQNEAQ. This CDR3 is built from 15 residues. V was clipped by 1 base and J by 8 bases, with 12 bases between them. The CDR3 DNA follows: TGTGCCAGCAGCTTAGAGTGGGGGCGGGATTCACCCCTCCACTTT. It codes for CASSLEWGRDSPLHF. Using reference TRBV7-8 and TRBJ1-6 for the parts outside the CDR3, the full variable domain is GAGVSQSPRYKVAKRGQDVALRCDPISGHVSLFWYQQALGQGPEFLTYFQNEAQLDKSGLPSDRFFAERPEGSVSTLKIQRTQQEDSAVYLCASSLEWGRDSPLHFGNGTRLTVT.

The rearrangement links TRBV5-6 to TRBJ2-6; TRBD1 is a possible D gene (6 bases). Germline CDR1 SGHDT, CDR2 YYEEEE. The V end was cut by 4 bases, the J end by 0 bases, with 17 bases between. The CDR3 is 18 amino acids. The CDR3 region is CASSPGTLKDSGANVLTF. CDR3 sequence (DNA): TGTGCCAGCAGCCCGGGGACACTGAAGGACTCTGGGGCCAACGTCCTGACTTTC.

CDR3 protein: CASSLASLETQYF. Here the CDR3 DNA reads TGTGCCAGCAGCTTGGCCAGTCTCGAGACCCAGTACTTC. The chain combines TRBV5-5 with TRBJ2-5; no clear D. The CDR3 consists of 13 residues. Trimming took 0 bases from V and 5 from J, leaving 8 bases between them. CDR1 SGHKS and CDR2 YYEKEE come from the germline V gene (reference sequence).

This clone was seen only a few times. The V and J genes are TRBV27 and TRBJ2-3; tentative D call: TRBD2 (6 bases). From germline, CDR1 is MNHEY and CDR2 SMNVEV (reference sequence). The V gene lost 6 bases and the J gene lost 0 bases, with 7 bases spanning the gap. The CDR3 has 13 residues. CDR3: CASRDYSTDTQYF. CDR3 nucleotide sequence: TGTGCCAGCAGGGACTATAGCACAGATACGCAGTATTTT.

The chain is built from TRBV11-2 and TRBJ2-7, with D tentatively TRBD2 (6 bases). The CDR3 has 15 residues. The ends were cut back, 2 bases at V and 0 bases at J, with 11 bases in the middle. Germline-derived CDR1 and CDR2 are SGHAT and FQNNGV. This CDR3 is CASSLPGGSSYEQYF. The DNA of the CDR3 is TGTGCCAGCAGCTTACCCGGGGGAAGCTCCTACGAGCAGTACTTC.

The CDR3 DNA reads as TGCGCCAGCAGTGATGCGGGATCCCACGAGCAGTACTTC. Protein: CASSDAGSHEQYF. The chain joins TRBV10-2 to TRBJ2-7, with a possible D match to TRBD2 (6 bases). Germline loops: CDR1 WSHSY, CDR2 SAAADI. Trimming took off 3 bases at V and 5 bases at J, with 11 bases between the two ends. The CDR3 spans 13 residues.

The chain is built from TRBV11-2 and TRBJ2-6; D gene unclear. Germline assignment: CDR1 SGHAT and CDR2 FQNNGV. Trimming took 5 bases from V and 2 from J, leaving 7 bases between them. The CDR3 has 14 residues. The CDR3 sequence: CASSLQPGANVLTF. The CDR3 nucleotides are TGTGCCAGCAGCCTACAGCCTGGGGCCAACGTCCTGACTTTC. The full variable domain, with the rest looked up from reference TRBV11-2 and TRBJ2-6, is EAGVAQSPRYKIIEKRQSVAFWCNPISGHATLYWYQQILGQGPKLLIQFQNNGVVDDSQLPKDRFSAERLKGVDSTLKIQPAKLEDSAVYLCASSLQPGANVLTFGAGSRLTVL.

This sequence joins TRBV5-6 and TRBJ2-5; possible D gene TRBD1, 6 bases. The V end lost 0 bases, the J end lost 1 base, and 7 bases lay between the germline ends. The CDR3 length is 14 residues. Germline loops: CDR1 SGHDT, CDR2 YYEEEE. CDR3: CASSLGGPQETQYF. DNA of the CDR3: TGTGCCAGCAGCTTGGGGGGGCCCCAAGAGACCCAGTACTTC.

The chain uses TRBV27 and TRBJ1-4, with 7 bases identical to TRBD1. V was clipped by 7 bases and J by 2 bases; unmatched bases: 4. Germline lookup yields CDR1 MNHEY and CDR2 SMNVEV (reference sequence). The CDR3 loop spans 14 amino acids. In DNA form, the CDR3 reads TGTGCCAGCACCCGGACAGGCACTAATGAAAAACTGTTTTTT. It encodes CASTRTGTNEKLFF. Variable domain in full (rest from reference TRBV27 and TRBJ1-4): EAQVTQNPRYLITVTGKKLTVTCSQNMNHEYMSWYRQDPGLGLRQIYYSMNVEVTDKGDVPEGYKVSRKEKRNFPLILESPSPNQTSLYFCASTRTGTNEKLFFGSGTQLSVL.

This clone was seen more than once but under ten times. Written as DNA, the CDR3 is TGCGCCAGCATACTAGCGCCCACCTACGAGCAGTACTTC. This translates into CASILAPTYEQYF. The V call is TRBV10-1, the J call TRBJ2-7; 7 bases fit TRBD2. V trimming: 7 bases; J trimming: 2 bases; junction bases outside the gene matches: 5. CDR3 length: 13 residues. The germline CDR1 and CDR2 sequences are WNHNN and SYGVQD (reference sequence).

The V gene is TRBV7-2, the J gene TRBJ2-5, with D perhaps TRBD1 (5 bases). The CDR3 totals 14 residues. V was trimmed by 2 bases and J by 5 bases, leaving 12 bases between them. Germline V gene data show CDR1 as SGHTA and CDR2 as FQGNSA. This CDR3 reads CASSLPQGSETQYF. The CDR3 region has the DNA TGTGCCAGCAGCTTACCCCAGGGATCGGAGACCCAGTACTTC.

In its sample, this clone was seen once. The chain carries TRBV4-1 and TRBJ2-1; 9 bases align to TRBD2. Germline V gene data show CDR1 as MGHRA and CDR2 as YSYEKL. This CDR3 comprises 17 residues. V trimming: 0 bases; J trimming: 2 bases; junction bases outside the gene matches: 5. The DNA of the CDR3 is TGCGCCAGCAGCCAAGATTGGGCGGGGGGGGCCTACAATGAGCAGTTCTTC. Translation gives CASSQDWAGGAYNEQFF.

The chain couples TRBV6-5 to TRBJ2-1; tentative D call: TRBD2 (6 bases). Germline assignment: CDR1 MNHEY and CDR2 SVGAGI. The germline V and J ends were trimmed by 10 bases and 5 bases, with 18 bases remaining between them. The CDR3 spans 14 residues. For the CDR3, the DNA is TGTGCCACCCTGGGGGGAACCTACGACAATGAGCAGTTCTTC. It translates to CATLGGTYDNEQFF.

The rearrangement joins TRBV12-5 to TRBJ2-2; 8 nucleotides agree with TRBD2. The CDR3 consists of 17 residues. V lost 0 bases, J lost 1 base, and 4 bases stayed unmatched. Germline lookup yields CDR1 LGHNT and CDR2 FRNRAP. In nucleotides, the CDR3 is TGTGCTAGTGGTTTGGTACATACTAGCGGGAACACCGGGGAGCTGTTTTTT. Translating gives CASGLVHTSGNTGELFF. The full variable domain, completed using reference TRBV12-5 and TRBJ2-2, is DARVTQTPRHKVTEMGQEVTMRCQPILGHNTVFWYRQTMMQGLELLAYFRNRAPLDDSGMPKDRFSAEMPDATLATLKIQPSEPRDSAVYFCASGLVHTSGNTGELFFGEGSRLTVL.

This clone was found once. This sequence joins TRBV6-5 and TRBJ2-4, with a weak D call TRBD2 (6 bases). Germline lookup yields CDR1 MNHEY and CDR2 SVGAGI. V dropped 6 bases and J dropped 0 bases, with 12 bases sitting between them. CDR3 size: 15 residues. CDR3 coding DNA: TGTGCCAGCAGAAACGGGGGTCTAGCCAAAAACATTCAGTACTTC. Translating it yields CASRNGGLAKNIQYF.

This chain connects TRBV18 to TRBJ2-5, with 9 positions matching TRBD1. The trim removed 3 bases at V and 2 bases at J, leaving 1 base unmatched. The CDR3 consists of 14 residues. The V gene's germline CDR1 is KGHSH and CDR2 LQKENI. CDR3 in DNA: TGTGCCAGCTCACCCGACAGGGGGCAAGAGACCCAGTACTTC. It specifies CASSPDRGQETQYF.

This CDR3 reads CASSGEGGYTF. The DNA for the CDR3 is TGTGCCAGCAGCGGGGAGGGTGGCTACACCTTC. The chain carries TRBV11-3 and TRBJ1-2; no firm D call. Looked up from germline, CDR1 is SGHNT and CDR2 is YENEEA. Trimming cost V 5 bases and J 7 bases, with 8 bases left between them. This CDR3 region has 11 residues.

The V call is TRBV10-1, the J call TRBJ2-1; D is possibly TRBD2 (7 bases). The CDR3 contains 16 residues. The germline gives CDR1 WNHNN, CDR2 SYGVQD (reference sequence). Trimming removed 3 bases at V and 4 bases at J, with 16 bases between. CDR3 sequence reads: CASSDPRGGQYNEQFF. CDR3 DNA: TGCGCCAGCAGTGATCCTCGCGGGGGCCAGTACAATGAGCAGTTCTTC.

V gene TRBV29-1 combines with J gene TRBJ1-1; D perhaps matches TRBD1 (5 bases). The ends were cut back, 8 bases at V and 0 bases at J, with 10 bases in the middle. CDR1 and CDR2 (germline): SQVTM, ANQGSEA. The CDR3 length is 12 residues. The CDR3 nucleotides read TGCAGCTCGGGGGAAATGAACACTGAAGCTTTCTTT. It specifies CSSGEMNTEAFF. Using reference TRBV29-1 and TRBJ1-1 for the parts outside the CDR3, the full variable domain is SAVISQKPSRDICQRGTSLTIQCQVDSQVTMMFWYRQQPGQSLTLIATANQGSEATYESGFVIDKFPISRPNLTFSTLTVSNMSPEDSSIYLCSSGEMNTEAFFGQGTRLTVV.

Only a few counts were recorded for this clone. The J gene is TRBJ2-7, the V gene TRBV11-2, with 8 bases fitting TRBD2. Germline CDR1 and CDR2: SGHAT and FQNNGV. The CDR3 contains 15 residues. V trimming: 1 base; J trimming: 7 bases; junction bases outside the gene matches: 9. The CDR3 region is CASSLAGRRGEEQYF. CDR3 coding DNA: TGTGCCAGCAGCTTAGCCGGACGGCGGGGGGAGGAGCAGTACTTC. Together with reference TRBV11-2 and TRBJ2-7, the CDR3 gives the full variable domain: EAGVAQSPRYKIIEKRQSVAFWCNPISGHATLYWYQQILGQGPKLLIQFQNNGVVDDSQLPKDRFSAERLKGVDSTLKIQPAKLEDSAVYLCASSLAGRRGEEQYFGPGTRLTVT.

This clone was recorded once. The chain recombines TRBV5-1 with TRBJ1-3; TRBD1 aligns across 8 bases. CDR3 length equals 15 residues. CDR1 is SGHRS and CDR2 is YFSETQ in the germline V gene. V dropped 4 bases and J dropped 0; count of bases not matched to a gene: 3. Here the CDR3 reads CASSGQGDSGNTIYF. CDR3 sequence (DNA): TGCGCCAGCAGCGGACAGGGAGACTCTGGAAACACCATATATTTT.

This chain joins TRBV4-1 and TRBJ2-4; D gene uncertain. The CDR3 consists of 13 residues. V shed 0 bases and J shed 5 bases, with 5 bases lying between them. Germline V gene data show CDR1 as MGHRA and CDR2 as YSYEKL. CDR3 nucleotides: TGCGCCAGCAGCCAAGAGTGGCAAAACATTCAGTACTTC. It translates to CASSQEWQNIQYF.

The rearrangement uses TRBV4-3 and TRBJ2-3; unclear D gene. Trimming cost V 1 base and J 5 bases, with 10 bases left between them. The CDR3 loop spans 14 amino acids. Germline CDR1 reads LGHNA; CDR2 reads YSLEER. As DNA, the CDR3 is TGCGCCAGCAGCCAAGCGCCGGGTTTAGATACGCAGTATTTT. This translates into CASSQAPGLDTQYF.

The chain employs TRBV2 and TRBJ2-6; the match to TRBD1 covers 9 bases. Germline CDR1 and CDR2: SNHLY and FYNNEI. This CDR3 contains 17 residues. Trimming at V came to 6 bases and at J to 0 bases, leaving 6 bases not matched to a gene. In DNA, the CDR3 is TGTGCCAGCAGGCCGGGGACAGGGATCTCTGGGGCCAACGTCCTGACTTTC. Its translation: CASRPGTGISGANVLTF.

The chain links TRBV9 to TRBJ2-3; 7 bases line up with TRBD2. V gave up 4 bases and J gave up 2 bases; unmatched junction bases: 10. The CDR3 sequence is 16 residues long. Germline-derived CDR1 and CDR2 are SGDLS and YYNGEE. As DNA, the CDR3 is TGTGCCAGCAGCTCGAAGAGGGACTACCACACAGATACGCAGTATTTT. It codes for CASSSKRDYHTDTQYF.

This chain joins TRBV21-1 and TRBJ2-2; TRBD1, the D gene given by the table, was not confirmed from the DNA. TRBV21-1 is deemed a pseudogene. The CDR3 consists of 13 residues. Here the CDR3 reads CASSKQGVGELFF. The CDR3 bases are TGTGCCAGCAGCAAACAGGGGGTCGGGGAGCTGTTTTTT.

DNA for the CDR3: TGCAGCGTTGACAGGGTTTATGGCTACACCTTC. Encoded protein: CSVDRVYGYTF. The V and J genes are TRBV29-1 and TRBJ1-2; D perhaps matches TRBD1 (5 bases). The CDR3 runs to 11 residues. V lost 3 bases and J 5 bases, leaving 7 bases between the germline ends. Germline V gives CDR1 SQVTM, CDR2 ANQGSEA.

The chain has TRBV11-2 and TRBJ2-1; D perhaps matches TRBD2 (5 bases). The V end was cut by 5 bases, the J end by 4 bases, with 12 bases between. Germline CDR1 SGHAT, CDR2 FQNNGV. The CDR3 has 14 amino acids. The CDR3 protein is CASSPGTYYNEQFF. Here the CDR3 DNA reads TGTGCCAGCAGCCCGGGAACCTATTACAATGAGCAGTTCTTC.

The V call is TRBV6-5, the J call TRBJ1-5, with D possibly TRBD1 on 6 matching bases. V was trimmed by 5 bases and J by 6 bases, leaving 17 bases between them. Germline lookup yields CDR1 MNHEY and CDR2 SVGAGI. The CDR3 covers 15 residues. CDR3 residues: CASSQQPGERQPQHF. The CDR3 region has the DNA TGTGCCAGCAGTCAGCAGCCAGGGGAGCGTCAGCCCCAGCATTTT.

The rearrangement links TRBV11-3 to TRBJ2-7; TRBD2 matches at 10 bases. The J segment lost 2 bases and the V segment lost 4 bases, leaving 5 bases of the junction unmatched. Per the germline V gene, CDR1 is SGHNT and CDR2 is YENEEA. The CDR3 is 15 amino acids. DNA of the CDR3: TGTGCCAGCAGCTCCTGGACTAGCGGAGCCTACGAGCAGTACTTC. Its protein is CASSSWTSGAYEQYF.